The entry below gives a single T cell receptor (beta chain) sequence along with its context. The antigen remains undetermined. The data originate from a study of early T cells in non-severe SARS-CoV-2 infection. Study at large: RNA in bulk from unsorted whole blood was sequenced, and chains were unpaired.

Individual cDNA molecules received unique molecular identifiers. TCRdb reprocessed the 5' RACE reads with MiXCR, giving one entry per CDR3 protein. The sample holds about 61,000 distinct CDR3 sequences, more than 10% seen once. Notes on the study in general: CD4 and private specificities were missed by VDJdb matching, which favored anti-spike CD8 responses.

This CDR3 is 15 amino acids long. Germline V gives CDR1 SNHLY, CDR2 FYNNEI. V was trimmed by 5 bases and J by 4 bases, leaving 17 bases between them. The sample consisted of whole blood, taken at baseline. This TCR derives from an adult who was a healthcare worker with PCR-confirmed SARS-CoV-2 infection or an uninfected control (not recorded which). The donor label of this sample is uncertain. The chain links TRBV2 to TRBJ2-5; D might be TRBD1 or TRBD2, each matching 7 bases. The CDR3 protein is CASSSTGRVTETQYF. The CDR3 bases are TGTGCCAGCAGTTCGACAGGGAGGGTCACAGAGACCCAGTACTTC. The full variable domain, with the rest looked up from reference TRBV2 and TRBJ2-5, is EPEVTQTPSHQVTQMGQEVILRCVPISNHLYFYWYRQILGQKVEFLVSFYNNEISEKSEIFDDQFSVERPDGSNFTLKIRSTKLEDSAMYFCASSSTGRVTETQYFGPGTRLLVL.